These 25 T cell receptor beta chains came from one sample sequenced in a study of cytomegalovirus exposure and HLA in healthy donors listed by TCRdb under 2017. The library was built by means of the immunoSEQ multiplex PCR assay. A mixture of 60 forward primers for TCR Vbeta segments and 13 reverse primers for TCR Jbeta segments was used in the multiplex PCR. TCRdb re-hosts the immuneACCESS table, in-frame sequences only. Its copies lack some clones; in the studies checked, an unresolved V gene accounts for under half of them, and the cause for the rest is not known. This sample has about 150,000 clones in its table, and over 70% of those were observed once. About 7.7% of the sample is held by the ten biggest clonotypes. The sequenced material came from PBMCs. These receptors were taken from a woman aged 35 to 49 in good health and CMV-seropositive.

In nucleotides, the CDR3 is TGCGCCAGCAGCTCGGGACAGGGCGTCGACGGCTACACCTTC. Translation gives CASSSGQGVDGYTF. This chain links TRBV5-1 with TRBJ1-2, with TRBD1 identical over 9 bases. Trimming cost V 3 bases and J 8 bases; bases outside gene matches: 8. The CDR3 has 14 residues. Germline V gene sequence: CDR1 SGHRS, CDR2 YFSETQ.

The chain links TRBV7-2 to TRBJ2-2; D remains ambiguous. The CDR3 is made up of 15 amino acids. Trimming left V 5 bases short and J 3 bases short, with 13 bases between. Germline CDR1 is SGHTA and CDR2 is FQGNSA. The CDR3 sequence is CASSPLRQDTGELFF. The DNA of the CDR3 is TGTGCCAGCAGCCCCCTCAGACAAGACACCGGGGAGCTGTTTTTT.

The rearrangement uses TRBV7-2 and TRBJ2-1; 13 nucleotides agree with TRBD2. Losses at the gene ends were 5 bases for V and 8 bases for J; bases not matched to a gene: 6. CDR1 SGHTA and CDR2 FQGNSA come from the germline V gene. The CDR3 is 15 amino acids. The CDR3 protein is CASSKTSGGAYEQFF. The CDR3 coding sequence is TGTGCCAGCAGCAAAACTAGCGGGGGGGCCTATGAGCAGTTCTTC.

The J gene is TRBJ1-5, the V gene TRBV19, with 7 nucleotides matching TRBD1. This CDR3 contains 15 residues. V dropped 3 bases and J dropped 3; count of bases not matched to a gene: 5. Germline loops: CDR1 LNHDA, CDR2 SQIVND (reference sequence). The CDR3 spells CASSIGRGDNQPQHF. CDR3 nucleotides: TGTGCCAGTAGTATTGGCAGGGGGGACAATCAGCCCCAGCATTTT.

The V and J genes are TRBV5-1 and TRBJ1-1, with D possibly being TRBD1 (6 bases). The V and J ends lost 0 bases and 4 bases respectively, with 10 bases between them. CDR1 is SGHRS, CDR2 YFSETQ, per germline. The CDR3 is 14 residues long. CDR3 sequence reads: CASSLDGGATEAFF. CDR3 coding DNA: TGCGCCAGCAGCTTGGATGGGGGGGCCACTGAAGCTTTCTTT.

The genes are TRBV18 and TRBJ2-7; D perhaps matches TRBD2 (6 bases). The ends were cut back, 4 bases at V and 4 bases at J, with 11 bases in the middle. Per the germline V gene, CDR1 is KGHSH and CDR2 is LQKENI. The length of the CDR3 is 13 residues. CDR3 sequence (DNA): TGTGCCAGCTCACGGGGCGGGGAGTACGAGCAGTACTTC. Translated: CASSRGGEYEQYF. Full variable domain (rest looked up from reference TRBV18 and TRBJ2-7): NAGVMQNPRHLVRRRGQEARLRCSPMKGHSHVYWYRQLPEEGLKFMVYLQKENIIDESGMPKERFSAEFPKEGPSILRIQQVVRGDSAAYFCASSRGGEYEQYFGPGTRLTVT.

The CDR3, as DNA: TGTGCCAGCAGCTTAGCGCGGTTGGGGAGTAGATCCCAAGAGACCCAGTACTTC. It codes for CASSLARLGSRSQETQYF. V gene TRBV7-2 combines with J gene TRBJ2-5; a possible D gene is TRBD2 (5 bases). Between the trimmed V and J ends, which lost 0 bases and 1 base, there was a span of 18 bases. Germline CDR1 reads SGHTA; CDR2 reads FQGNSA. The CDR3 runs 18 residues.

The sample holds one count of this clone. This chain connects TRBV6-1 to TRBJ1-2, with D unclear. Deletions cut 8 bases from V and 7 bases from J, with 20 bases between. This CDR3 is built from 14 residues. Germline CDR1 reads MNHNS; CDR2 reads SASEGT. DNA for the CDR3: TGTGCCAGCTGTCGCGGGAAATGGGATTGTGGCTACACCTTC. Amino acids: CASCRGKWDCGYTF.

This clone has only a few counts. The V gene is TRBV6-5, the J gene TRBJ2-7, with 8 bases identical to TRBD1. CDR1 is MNHEY, CDR2 SVGAGI, per germline. After removal of 5 bases from V and 6 bases from J, the junction contained 12 bases not matched to a gene. The CDR3 is made up of 15 amino acids. The DNA of the CDR3 is TGTGCCAGCAGTAGTGGGATCGGACAGGGTCCCGAGCAGTACTTC. It translates to CASSSGIGQGPEQYF.

V gene TRBV5-1 combines with J gene TRBJ2-3; TRBD2 aligns across 8 bases. Germline CDR1 is SGHRS and CDR2 is YFSETQ. V was pared by 9 bases and J by 5 bases, with 11 bases of the junction left unmatched. This CDR3 is 14 amino acids long. The CDR3 coding sequence is TGCGCCACCACCCGGGGGGGCCCATTAGATACGCAGTATTTT. This codes for CATTRGGPLDTQYF.

V gene TRBV5-1 combines with J gene TRBJ1-2, with D tentatively TRBD1 (5 bases). Germline V CDR1 and CDR2: SGHRS, YFSETQ. The CDR3 is 14 residues long. V dropped 4 bases and J dropped 4 bases, with 14 bases sitting between them. CDR3 in amino acids: CASSGGGVGYGYTF. In nucleotides, the CDR3 is TGCGCCAGCAGCGGCGGAGGGGTGGGCTATGGCTACACCTTC.

The gene calls are TRBV7-9 and TRBJ1-2; D is ambiguous. The length of the CDR3 is 13 residues. The germline gives CDR1 SEHNR, CDR2 FQNEAQ (reference sequence). V gave up 4 bases and J gave up 5 bases, with 11 bases separating them. Written as DNA, the CDR3 is TGTGCCAGCAGCTCGGACTTTGGGTATGGCTACACCTTC. It yields the protein CASSSDFGYGYTF.

Of note for this clone: At one of its ends the junction is not consistent with the germline gene, which may arise from a read error. The V call is TRBV7-9, the J call TRBJ2-7; tentative D call: TRBD1 (5 bases). The germline gives CDR1 SEHNR, CDR2 FQNEAQ (reference sequence). This CDR3 region has 13 residues. CDR3 coding DNA: TGTGCCAGCAGCTTAGAAACACAAGGACAAATATATTTC. As protein: CASSLETQGQIYF.

This sequence joins TRBV9 and TRBJ1-1; TRBD1 matches at 8 bases. The CDR3 loop spans 12 amino acids. Germline values: CDR1 SGDLS, CDR2 YYNGEE. V shed 3 bases and J 10 bases; nucleotides not matched to a gene: 5. The DNA for the CDR3 is TGTGCCAGCAGCGCAGGACAGGGTCGAGCTTTCTTT. Translating gives CASSAGQGRAFF.

The chain recombines TRBV28 with TRBJ1-6; the D is unclear. The V end lost 3 bases, the J end lost 8 bases, and 11 bases lay between the germline ends. The length of the CDR3 is 14 residues. Germline CDR1 MDHEN, CDR2 SYDVKM. The CDR3 loop reads CASSFETGDSPLHF. The CDR3 bases are TGTGCCAGCAGTTTTGAGACCGGGGATTCACCCCTCCACTTT.

CDR3 DNA sequence: TGTGCCAGCAGCTCCCCGGGGTTCGGGACAGCTAATGAAAAACTGTTTTTT. Translating gives CASSSPGFGTANEKLFF. The rearrangement links TRBV11-2 to TRBJ1-4; 7 nucleotides align to TRBD1. This CDR3 is built from 17 residues. Losses at the gene ends were 4 bases for V and 3 bases for J; bases not matched to a gene: 11. CDR1 is SGHAT, CDR2 FQNNGV, per germline.

This clone is a singleton in its sample. The genes are TRBV7-6 and TRBJ2-1, with D possibly matching TRBD2 (6 bases). From germline, CDR1 is SGHVS and CDR2 FNYEAQ. CDR3 size: 16 residues. V was pared by 5 bases and J by 0 bases, with 14 bases between. The CDR3 bases are TGTGCCAGCAGCGTCGGGGGAGCAAGCTCCTACAATGAGCAGTTCTTC. Its protein is CASSVGGASSYNEQFF. The full variable domain, its missing parts supplied by reference TRBV7-6 and TRBJ2-1, is GAGVSQSPRYKVTKRGQDVALRCDPISGHVSLYWYRQALGQGPEFLTYFNYEAQQDKSGLPNDRFSAERPEGSISTLTIQRTEQRDSAMYRCASSVGGASSYNEQFFGPGTRLTVL.

Worth noting for this clone: Other DNA sequences in the same sample also yield this CDR3. The chain combines TRBV6-5 with TRBJ2-3, with 11 bases that match TRBD1. V shed 4 bases and J 3 bases; nucleotides not matched to a gene: 3. The CDR3 length is 15 residues. Germline V CDR1 and CDR2: MNHEY, SVGAGI. The CDR3 coding sequence is TGTGCCAGCAGTTGGGGGACAGGGGGTACAGATACGCAGTATTTT. Protein sequence: CASSWGTGGTDTQYF.

The chain recombines TRBV19 with TRBJ2-2, with D tentatively TRBD1 (5 bases). The CDR3 runs 17 residues. V gave up 0 bases and J gave up 6 bases, with 17 bases separating them. From germline, CDR1 is LNHDA and CDR2 SQIVND (reference sequence). The CDR3: CASSIERKKGLAGELFF. DNA of the CDR3: TGTGCCAGTAGTATAGAAAGAAAAAAGGGGTTGGCCGGGGAGCTGTTTTTT.

V and J are TRBV5-1 and TRBJ1-2, with TRBD1 as a possible D gene (5 bases). CDR1 SGHRS and CDR2 YFSETQ come from the germline V gene. V lost 0 bases, J lost 7 bases, and 10 bases lay in between. The CDR3 has 13 residues. DNA for the CDR3: TGCGCCAGCAGCTTGGCCGGGGGTGTTGGCTACACCTTC. Its protein product is CASSLAGGVGYTF.

This rearrangement joins TRBV30 to TRBJ1-1, with a tentative D call TRBD1 (6 bases). Trimming left V 3 bases short and J 3 bases short, with 11 bases between. The CDR3 is 13 residues long. CDR1 GTSNPN and CDR2 SVGIG come from the germline V gene (reference sequence). CDR3: CAWRPRTDTEAFF. CDR3 nucleotides: TGTGCCTGGAGGCCTAGGACAGACACTGAAGCTTTCTTT.

V is TRBV9 and J is TRBJ1-5; 10 positions match TRBD1. CDR3 length: 15 amino acids. Trimming cost V 0 bases and J 5 bases; bases outside gene matches: 2. Germline-derived CDR1 and CDR2 are SGDLS and YYNGEE. The CDR3 is CASSVDGTGDQPQHF. CDR3 bases: TGTGCCAGCAGCGTAGATGGGACAGGGGATCAGCCCCAGCATTTT.

The chain combines TRBV11-2 with TRBJ2-5; no clear D. V dropped 5 bases and J dropped 4 bases, with 20 bases sitting between them. Germline CDR1 reads SGHAT; CDR2 reads FQNNGV. This CDR3 has 16 amino acids. The CDR3 DNA is TGTGCCAGCAGCCCCGGGTTTGGCTCCAGAGGAGAGACCCAGTACTTC. Translation gives CASSPGFGSRGETQYF.

This clone was recorded once. This CDR3 is CASSYRGRNTEAFF. In nucleotides, the CDR3 is TGTGCCAGCAGTTACAGGGGGCGGAACACTGAAGCTTTCTTT. The V gene is TRBV6-5, the J gene TRBJ1-1, with TRBD1 matching 7 bases. Germline trimming cut 2 bases from V and 1 base from J; bases unmatched to any gene: 1. CDR1 MNHEY and CDR2 SVGAGI come from the germline V gene. This CDR3 is 14 amino acids long.

The V call is TRBV2, the J call TRBJ2-3; 7 nucleotides match TRBD2. The CDR3 has 18 amino acids. Germline values: CDR1 SNHLY, CDR2 FYNNEI. V lost 2 bases, J lost 6 bases, and 17 bases stayed unmatched. The CDR3 nucleotides are TGTGCCAGCAGTGAACCTAAAATTAGCGGGCGCAGTCCCGATACGCAGTATTTT. It yields the protein CASSEPKISGRSPDTQYF.